This entry lists 5 T cell receptor beta chains sequenced from one sample in a study of T cells after yellow fever vaccination. TCRdb passed the 5' RACE reads through MiXCR, listing each CDR3 protein once. Of 170,000 or so distinct CDR3 sequences listed, 6.2% are singletons. Sequencing used CD4+ T cells sorted from PBMCs, obtained on the day of the first yellow fever vaccination. All receptors come from a man between 18 and 29 years old who received the YFV17D yellow fever vaccine.

The chain links TRBV7-2 to TRBJ2-7; D possibly corresponds to TRBD1 (6 bases). Trimming removed 4 bases at V and 7 bases at J, with 14 bases between. CDR3 length: 13 amino acids. The germline CDR1 and CDR2 sequences are SGHTA and FQGNSA. The DNA for the CDR3 is TGTGCCAGCAGCTATCAGGGGAATGGGGAGCAGTACTTC. Amino acid sequence: CASSYQGNGEQYF.

This clonotype was seen ten or more times. This chain links TRBV18 with TRBJ2-1; D not certain. V was shortened by 0 bases and J by 6 bases, with 6 bases between the two germline ends. The CDR3 contains 13 residues. CDR1 and CDR2 (germline): KGHSH, LQKENI. The CDR3 protein is CASSPPGGNEQFF. DNA for the CDR3: TGTGCCAGCTCACCACCGGGTGGCAATGAGCAGTTCTTC.

This clonotype has just a few counts. The gene calls are TRBV7-2 and TRBJ1-1; no definite D call. Trimming left V 2 bases short and J 7 bases short, with 8 bases between. The CDR3 is made up of 12 amino acids. Germline CDR1 is SGHTA and CDR2 is FQGNSA. In DNA form, the CDR3 reads TGTGCCAGCAGCTTAAGAGGCTTTGAAGCTTTCTTT. Residues: CASSLRGFEAFF.

This clonotype was seen more than once but under ten times. In DNA, the CDR3 is TGTGCCAGCACCCTGGGCCCCGACACTGAAGCTTTCTTT. Translated, it gives CASTLGPDTEAFF. The chain has TRBV7-6 and TRBJ1-1; D is uncertain. V was trimmed by 7 bases and J by 3 bases, leaving 12 bases between them. Germline V gene data show CDR1 as SGHVS and CDR2 as FNYEAQ. The CDR3 contains 13 residues.

The chain couples TRBV30 to TRBJ2-1; 8 bases map to TRBD2. Germline values: CDR1 GTSNPN, CDR2 SVGIG (reference sequence). V shed 4 bases, J shed 2 bases, and the junction held 7 bases outside the gene matches. The CDR3 is made up of 15 amino acids. The CDR3 protein is CAWNSGGATYNEQFF. The CDR3 DNA follows: TGTGCCTGGAACTCCGGGGGGGCCACCTACAATGAGCAGTTCTTC.